This T cell receptor (beta chain) came from a study of blood T cell repertoires in COVID-19. Study-level background: The United States, Italy and Spain supplied acute and convalescent COVID-19 samples. T cells, B-cell-depleted T cells, or PBMCs provided the cDNA or gDNA that served as material.

Per the study methods: Amplification of reference gene primers was used by the study to estimate nucleated cell counts. The data were produced by immunoSEQ multiplex PCR, yet TCRdb's version contains in-frame clones alone and is incomplete. V, J and clone size are those of that table, while D and trimming were read from the DNA. Of roughly 50,000 clones in the sample, around 85% were seen once. This clone was counted between two and nine times. J was trimmed by 4 bases and V by 3 bases; bases with no gene match: 5. The length of the CDR3 is 15 residues. Germline-derived CDR1 and CDR2 are SGHAT and FQNNGV.

This chain connects TRBV11-2 to TRBJ2-5, with 10 bases identical to TRBD2. The source is a woman of 80 years or more with acute or convalescent COVID-19. The sequencing sample was made of peripheral blood. CDR3 sequence: CASSFGPSGGETQYF. The DNA of the CDR3 is TGTGCCAGCAGCTTCGGTCCTAGCGGGGGAGAGACCCAGTACTTC.